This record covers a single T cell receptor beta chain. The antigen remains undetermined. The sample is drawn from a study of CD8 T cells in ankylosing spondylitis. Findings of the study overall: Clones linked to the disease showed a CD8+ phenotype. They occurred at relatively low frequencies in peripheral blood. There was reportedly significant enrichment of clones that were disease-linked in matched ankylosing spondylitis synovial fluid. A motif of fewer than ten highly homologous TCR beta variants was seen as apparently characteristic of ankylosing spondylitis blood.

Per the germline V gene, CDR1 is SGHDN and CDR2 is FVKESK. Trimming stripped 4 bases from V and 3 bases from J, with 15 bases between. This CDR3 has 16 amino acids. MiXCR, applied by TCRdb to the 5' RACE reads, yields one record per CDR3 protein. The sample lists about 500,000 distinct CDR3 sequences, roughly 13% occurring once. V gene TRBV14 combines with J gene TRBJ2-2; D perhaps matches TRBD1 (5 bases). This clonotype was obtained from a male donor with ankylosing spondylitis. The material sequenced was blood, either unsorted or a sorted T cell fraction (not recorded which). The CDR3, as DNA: TGTGCCAGCAGCCTCCCCAGGGCGCGGTACACCGGGGAGCTGTTTTTT. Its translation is CASSLPRARYTGELFF.